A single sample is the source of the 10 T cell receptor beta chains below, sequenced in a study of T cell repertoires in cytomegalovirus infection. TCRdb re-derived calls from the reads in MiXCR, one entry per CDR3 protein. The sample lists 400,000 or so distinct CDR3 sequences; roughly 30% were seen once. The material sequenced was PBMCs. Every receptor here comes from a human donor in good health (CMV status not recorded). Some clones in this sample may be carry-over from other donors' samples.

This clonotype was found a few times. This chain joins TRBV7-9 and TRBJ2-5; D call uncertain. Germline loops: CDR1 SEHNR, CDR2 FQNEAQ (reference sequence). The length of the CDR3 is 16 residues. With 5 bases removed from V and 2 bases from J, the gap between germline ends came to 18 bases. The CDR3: CASSHEISVGQETQYF. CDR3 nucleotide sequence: TGTGCCAGCAGCCACGAAATTTCCGTCGGACAAGAGACCCAGTACTTC.

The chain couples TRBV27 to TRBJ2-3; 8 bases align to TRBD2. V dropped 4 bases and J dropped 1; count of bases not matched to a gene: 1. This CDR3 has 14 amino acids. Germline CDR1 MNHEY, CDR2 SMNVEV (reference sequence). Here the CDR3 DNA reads TGTGCCAGCAGTTCGGGACTAGGCACAGATACGCAGTATTTT. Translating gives CASSSGLGTDTQYF.

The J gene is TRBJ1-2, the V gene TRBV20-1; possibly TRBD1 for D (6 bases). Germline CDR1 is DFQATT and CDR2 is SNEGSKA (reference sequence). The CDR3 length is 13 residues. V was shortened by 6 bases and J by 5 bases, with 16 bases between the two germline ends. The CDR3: CSAPPDRLYGYTF. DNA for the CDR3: TGCAGTGCCCCCCCTGACAGGTTATATGGCTACACCTTC.

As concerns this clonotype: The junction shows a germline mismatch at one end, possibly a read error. The CDR3: CSSSPRGGIYEQFF. The DNA for the CDR3 is TGTTCCAGCAGCCCCAGGGGGGGGATCTATGAGCAGTTCTTC. The chain uses TRBV7-9 and TRBJ2-1; D is tentatively TRBD1 or TRBD2 (7 bases each). The CDR3 totals 14 residues. In germline, CDR1 is SEHNR, CDR2 FQNEAQ (reference sequence).

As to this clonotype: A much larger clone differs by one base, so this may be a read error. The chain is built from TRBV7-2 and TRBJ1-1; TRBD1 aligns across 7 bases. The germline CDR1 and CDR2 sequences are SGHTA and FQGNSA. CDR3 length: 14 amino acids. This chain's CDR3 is CSSRTTGWNTEAFF. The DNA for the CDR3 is TGTTCCAGCAGGACGACAGGGTGGAACACTGAAGCTTTCTTT.

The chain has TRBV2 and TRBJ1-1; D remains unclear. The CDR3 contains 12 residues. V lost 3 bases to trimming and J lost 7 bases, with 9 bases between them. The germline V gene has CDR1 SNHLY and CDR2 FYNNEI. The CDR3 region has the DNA TGTGCCAGCAGTGAGGAGCGGCGTGAAGCTTTCTTT. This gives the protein CASSEERREAFF.

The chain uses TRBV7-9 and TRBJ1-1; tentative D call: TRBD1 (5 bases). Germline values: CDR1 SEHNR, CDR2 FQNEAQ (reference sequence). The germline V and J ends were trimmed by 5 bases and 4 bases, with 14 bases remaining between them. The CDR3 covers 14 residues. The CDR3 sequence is CASSGKGMSTEAFF. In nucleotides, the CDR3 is TGTGCCAGCAGCGGTAAGGGGATGAGCACTGAAGCTTTCTTT. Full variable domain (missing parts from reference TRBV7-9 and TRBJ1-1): DTGVSQNPRHKITKRGQNVTFRCDPISEHNRLYWYRQTLGQGPEFLTYFQNEAQLEKSRLLSDRFSAERPKGSFSTLEIQRTEQGDSAMYLCASSGKGMSTEAFFGQGTRLTVV.

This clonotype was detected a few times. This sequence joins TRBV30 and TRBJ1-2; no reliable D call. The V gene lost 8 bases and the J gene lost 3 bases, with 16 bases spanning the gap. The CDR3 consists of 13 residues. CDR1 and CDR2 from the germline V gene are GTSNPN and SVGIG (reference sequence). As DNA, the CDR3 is TGTGCCGGATCCCGGGGTTTAGACTATGGCTACACCTTC. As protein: CAGSRGLDYGYTF.

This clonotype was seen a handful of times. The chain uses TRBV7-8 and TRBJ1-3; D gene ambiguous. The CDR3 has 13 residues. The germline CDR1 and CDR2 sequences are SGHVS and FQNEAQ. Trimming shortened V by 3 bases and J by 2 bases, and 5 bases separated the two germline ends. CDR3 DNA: TGTGCCAGCAGCTTTAATCCTGGAAACACCATATATTTT. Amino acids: CASSFNPGNTIYF. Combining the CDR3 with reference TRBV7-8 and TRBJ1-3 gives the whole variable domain GAGVSQSPRYKVAKRGQDVALRCDPISGHVSLFWYQQALGQGPEFLTYFQNEAQLDKSGLPSDRFFAERPEGSVSTLKIQRTQQEDSAVYLCASSFNPGNTIYFGEGSWLTVV.

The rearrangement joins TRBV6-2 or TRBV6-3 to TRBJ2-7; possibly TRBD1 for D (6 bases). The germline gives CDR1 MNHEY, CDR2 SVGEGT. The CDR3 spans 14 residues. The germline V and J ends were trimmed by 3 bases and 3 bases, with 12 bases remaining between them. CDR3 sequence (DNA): TGTGCCAGCAGTTATATCCACAGGGACTACGAGCAGTACTTC. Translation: CASSYIHRDYEQYF.